The clone carrying this T cell receptor (beta chain) was picked up a small number of times. Its target is not known. V shed 4 bases and J 4 bases; nucleotides not matched to a gene: 5. Germline V CDR1 and CDR2: MGHRA, YSYEKL. The CDR3 length is 16 residues. TCRdb re-analysed the 5' RACE reads in MiXCR, keeping a single row per CDR3 protein. In the table there are about 46,000 distinct CDR3 sequences, around 26% of which are singletons. Study-level points and caveats: Tumor Tregs overlapped most with tumor, then blood, naive CD4+ cells. The TCR gene usage of tumor memory CD4+ T cells clustered together with blood and lymph node memory CD4+ cells and with lymph node naive CD4+ cells.

The origin of this receptor is a female donor with breast cancer. The specimen was naive CD4+ T cells sorted from blood. Stated subset: naive CD4+ T cells, CD4+CD45RA+CD25-. This rearrangement joins TRBV4-1 to TRBJ2-2, with 11 bases matching TRBD1. CDR3 sequence reads: CASSLAGTGGTGELFF. DNA of the CDR3: TGCGCCAGCAGCCTAGCCGGGACAGGGGGCACCGGGGAGCTGTTTTTT.